These 27 T cell receptor beta chains share one sample of origin, sequenced in a study of cytomegalovirus exposure and HLA in healthy donors. It was with 60 Vbeta and 13 Jbeta primers that the PCR ran. TCRdb's table, derived via immunoSEQ multiplex PCR, lists solely in-frame clones and lacks some. The data contain about 170,000 clones, approximately 79% of them singletons. Sequencing used PBMCs. The receptors come from a man aged 35 to 55 in good health and CMV-seropositive.

This clone was counted a few times. V usage is TRBV5-8 and J usage is TRBJ2-1; D unclear. V was shortened by 0 bases and J by 9 bases, with 13 bases between the two germline ends. Germline CDR1 reads SGHTS; CDR2 reads YDEGEE. This CDR3 contains 14 residues. The CDR3 DNA is TGTGCCAGCAGCTTGGTTGCTAGATCGGTTGAGCAGTTCTTC. Translated, it gives CASSLVARSVEQFF.

The chain combines TRBV10-3 with TRBJ1-5; 10 nucleotides match TRBD1. Per the germline V gene, CDR1 is ENHRY and CDR2 is SYGVKD. Trimming cost V 10 bases and J 0 bases; bases outside gene matches: 15. The CDR3 consists of 18 residues. CDR3 loop: CATTASGQGRNSNQPQHF. CDR3 nucleotide sequence: TGTGCCACCACGGCTTCGGGACAGGGGCGCAATAGCAATCAGCCCCAGCATTTT.

The chain combines TRBV15 with TRBJ1-2; 10 bases map to TRBD1. Germline V gene sequence: CDR1 LNHNV, CDR2 YYDKDF (reference sequence). Trimming removed 5 bases from V and 2 bases from J; junction bases left unmatched: 5. This CDR3 has 15 residues. CDR3 sequence: CATSWGGQGNYGYTF. The CDR3 DNA reads as TGTGCCACCAGCTGGGGGGGACAGGGGAACTATGGCTACACCTTC. Full variable domain (outside the CDR3, taken from reference TRBV15 and TRBJ1-2): DAMVIQNPRYQVTQFGKPVTLSCSQTLNHNVMYWYQQKSSQAPKLLFHYYDKDFNNEADTPDNFQSRRPNTSFCFLDIRSPGLGDTAMYLCATSWGGQGNYGYTFGSGTRLTVV.

J is TRBJ1-5 and V is TRBV5-1; 9 bases agree with TRBD1. In germline, CDR1 is SGHRS, CDR2 YFSETQ. CDR3 length: 15 amino acids. V dropped 2 bases and J dropped 5; count of bases not matched to a gene: 5. The chain's CDR3 is CASSLSGQGYQPQHF. The CDR3 nucleotides read TGCGCCAGCAGCTTATCGGGACAGGGATATCAGCCCCAGCATTTT.

The CDR3 DNA follows: TGTGCCAGCAGCGCTGGGACAGGGAGGGAAAAACTGTTTTTT. It codes for CASSAGTGREKLFF. This rearrangement joins TRBV11-2 to TRBJ1-4, with TRBD1 matching 9 bases. With V trimmed by 5 bases and J by 8 bases, 6 bases remained unmatched. Germline V gives CDR1 SGHAT, CDR2 FQNNGV. The CDR3 runs 14 residues.

The chain recombines TRBV10-3 with TRBJ2-7; 11 bases line up with TRBD2. CDR1 is ENHRY and CDR2 is SYGVKD in the germline V gene. V shed 3 bases, J shed 2 bases, and the junction held 3 bases outside the gene matches. CDR3 size: 15 residues. CDR3 residues: CAISDGTSGAYEQYF. The CDR3 DNA is TGTGCCATCAGTGACGGGACTAGCGGAGCCTACGAGCAGTACTTC.

V is TRBV7-3 and J is TRBJ2-1; TRBD2 matches 9 bases. The CDR3 runs to 15 residues. The germline CDR1 and CDR2 sequences are SGHTA and FQGTGA. The J segment lost 6 bases and the V segment lost 3 bases, leaving 6 bases of the junction unmatched. CDR3 sequence (DNA): TGTGCCAGCAGCTTTAGTAGCGGGAGAGGCAATGAGCAGTTCTTC. Translation gives CASSFSSGRGNEQFF.

This sequence joins TRBV6-5 and TRBJ1-3; 9 nucleotides align to TRBD1. There are 15 residues in the CDR3. Unmatched junction bases numbered 7, after V lost 6 bases and J lost 4 bases. The germline CDR1 and CDR2 sequences are MNHEY and SVGAGI. The CDR3: CASSQGQGGGNTIYF. The CDR3 nucleotides are TGTGCCAGCAGCCAGGGACAGGGAGGGGGAAACACCATATATTTT.

This chain uses TRBV6-1 with TRBJ1-1; D possibly corresponds to TRBD1 (6 bases). This CDR3 comprises 13 residues. V lost 4 bases and J 5 bases, leaving 11 bases between the germline ends. The germline V gene encodes CDR1 MNHNS and CDR2 SASEGT. CDR3 sequence reads: CASSASTGTEAFF. CDR3 DNA sequence: TGTGCCAGCAGTGCATCGACAGGAACTGAAGCTTTCTTT.

This chain connects TRBV5-1 to TRBJ2-3; TRBD2 agrees at 12 bases. The CDR3 extends over 17 amino acids. With V trimmed by 0 bases and J by 0 bases, 2 bases remained unmatched. From germline, CDR1 is SGHRS and CDR2 YFSETQ. The CDR3 spells CASSLVGLAGSTDTQYF. The CDR3 DNA reads as TGCGCCAGCAGCTTGGTGGGACTAGCGGGTAGCACAGATACGCAGTATTTT.

The rearrangement uses TRBV30 and TRBJ2-2; TRBD1 agrees at 7 bases. Germline V lookup: CDR1 GTSNPN, CDR2 SVGIG (reference sequence). CDR3 size: 15 residues. J gave up 6 bases and V 0 bases, and 7 bases lay outside the gene matches. CDR3 in DNA: TGTGCCTGGAGTGTAAAGGGGGCTTTGGCCGGGGAGCTGTTTTTT. Its protein is CAWSVKGALAGELFF.

The genes are TRBV7-6 and TRBJ2-7, with 10 nucleotides matching TRBD2. This CDR3 contains 15 residues. The V gene's germline CDR1 is SGHVS and CDR2 FNYEAQ. V dropped 4 bases and J dropped 1; count of bases not matched to a gene: 4. In DNA form, the CDR3 reads TGTGCCAGCAGCTCCGGGACTAGCGTTTCCTACGAGCAGTACTTC. This gives the protein CASSSGTSVSYEQYF.

This clone has a handful of counts. This chain links TRBV12-5 with TRBJ2-1, with D unclear. V was clipped by 2 bases and J by 10 bases, with 12 bases between them. The CDR3 totals 13 residues. Germline-derived CDR1 and CDR2 are LGHNT and FRNRAP. Written as DNA, the CDR3 is TGTGCTAGTGGTTTGTTTCCAGACTCAGAGCAGTTCTTC. This encodes CASGLFPDSEQFF.

The chain couples TRBV11-2 to TRBJ1-3; D remains ambiguous. With 4 bases removed from V and 0 bases from J, the gap between germline ends came to 19 bases. Germline loops: CDR1 SGHAT, CDR2 FQNNGV. This CDR3 is 18 amino acids long. CDR3 residues: CASSSPGGDRSSGNTIYF. The DNA for the CDR3 is TGTGCCAGCAGCTCCCCAGGAGGCGACCGGAGCTCTGGAAACACCATATATTTT.

The rearrangement joins TRBV5-1 to TRBJ2-2; TRBD2 matches at 13 bases. Germline CDR1 is SGHRS and CDR2 is YFSETQ. Losses at the gene ends were 6 bases for V and 5 bases for J; bases not matched to a gene: 7. The CDR3 is 16 amino acids. CDR3 DNA sequence: TGCGCCAGCAAAACACTAGCGGGAGGGCAAACCGGGGAGCTGTTTTTT. Amino acid sequence: CASKTLAGGQTGELFF.

The chain recombines TRBV7-3 with TRBJ2-1; a possible D gene is TRBD2 (6 bases). V was pared by 4 bases and J by 4 bases, with 17 bases between. The CDR3 is 16 residues long. Germline loops: CDR1 SGHTA, CDR2 FQGTGA. The DNA for the CDR3 is TGTGCCAGCAGCTCCGGGACCGACGCGGGGTACAATGAGCAGTTCTTC. It specifies CASSSGTDAGYNEQFF. Filled out from reference TRBV7-3 and TRBJ2-1, the complete variable domain reads GAGVSQTPSNKVTEKGKYVELRCDPISGHTALYWYRQSLGQGPEFLIYFQGTGAADDSGLPNDRFFAVRPEGSVSTLKIQRTERGDSAVYLCASSSGTDAGYNEQFFGPGTRLTVL.

The chain combines TRBV18 with TRBJ2-1; D is ambiguous. Deletions cut 2 bases from V and 7 bases from J, with 9 bases between. Germline V gene data show CDR1 as KGHSH and CDR2 as LQKENI. The CDR3 consists of 13 residues. The CDR3 coding sequence is TGTGCCAGCTCACCATACCTGGCAAATGAGCAGTTCTTC. This translates into CASSPYLANEQFF.

J is TRBJ1-5 and V is TRBV19, with TRBD1 matching over 9 bases. The CDR3 runs 16 residues. From germline, CDR1 is LNHDA and CDR2 SQIVND (reference sequence). Trimming removed 2 bases from V and 4 bases from J; junction bases left unmatched: 6. CDR3 residues: CASSILPGQGNQPQHF. The CDR3 region has the DNA TGTGCCAGTAGTATACTACCGGGACAGGGTAATCAGCCCCAGCATTTT.

As for this clone: Germline and junction disagree at one end, which may indicate a read error. This chain joins TRBV7-9 and TRBJ2-5; D is perhaps TRBD2 (6 bases). CDR3 size: 17 residues. CDR1 SEHNR and CDR2 FQNEAQ come from the germline V gene (reference sequence). CDR3: CSSSLAAQAGRQETQYF. CDR3 DNA: TGTTCCAGCAGCTTAGCAGCACAAGCGGGTAGACAAGAGACCCAGTACTTC.

DNA for the CDR3: TGTGCCAGTAGTATAAGGGGAGGGACAGATACGCAGTATTTT. Encoded protein: CASSIRGGTDTQYF. V and J are TRBV19 and TRBJ2-3, with TRBD2 matching 7 bases. Germline trimming cut 2 bases from V and 3 bases from J; bases unmatched to any gene: 2. The CDR3 spans 14 residues. The germline CDR1 and CDR2 sequences are LNHDA and SQIVND (reference sequence).

This chain joins TRBV5-1 and TRBJ2-5; 8 nucleotides match TRBD2. The CDR3 contains 17 residues. V gave up 3 bases and J gave up 3 bases; unmatched junction bases: 13. The germline V gene has CDR1 SGHRS and CDR2 YFSETQ. CDR3 amino acids: CASSSLPGAGVEETQYF. For the CDR3, the DNA is TGCGCCAGCAGCTCGCTACCAGGAGCGGGAGTAGAAGAGACCCAGTACTTC. Supplemented by reference TRBV5-1 and TRBJ2-5, the full variable domain reads KAGVTQTPRYLIKTRGQQVTLSCSPISGHRSVSWYQQTPGQGLQFLFEYFSETQRNKGNFPGRFSGRQFSNSRSEMNVSTLELGDSALYLCASSSLPGAGVEETQYFGPGTRLLVL.

The chain employs TRBV6-6 and TRBJ2-4, with 12 bases fitting TRBD2. Germline CDR1 is MNHNY and CDR2 is SVGAGI (reference sequence). With 6 bases clipped from V and 12 bases from J, the junction kept 15 bases outside the gene matches. There are 16 residues in the CDR3. The CDR3 region is CASRAASGRASHSQYF. The CDR3 DNA reads as TGTGCCAGCAGAGCGGCTAGCGGGAGGGCTTCGCACAGTCAGTACTTC.

The genes are TRBV12-1 and TRBJ2-7; TRBD1, as called in the table, went unchecked against the DNA. TRBV12-1 is a pseudogene segment. The CDR3 spans 14 residues. CDR3 region: CASSLTGSSYEQYF. The CDR3, as DNA: TGTGCCAGCAGCTTGACAGGGAGCTCCTACGAGCAGTACTTC.

For the CDR3, the DNA is TGCAGTGCTTGGTCCGGGGAAAAACTGTTTTTT. Translation gives CSAWSGEKLFF. The chain has TRBV20-1 and TRBJ1-4; D is ambiguous. This CDR3 region has 11 residues. Trimming took 5 bases from V and 8 from J, leaving 9 bases between them. Germline CDR1 reads DFQATT; CDR2 reads SNEGSKA (reference sequence).

The gene calls are TRBV29-1 and TRBJ2-7, with 8 nucleotides matching TRBD2. Per germline, CDR1 SQVTM and CDR2 ANQGSEA. V was pared by 6 bases and J by 3 bases, with 10 bases of the junction left unmatched. The CDR3 runs 14 residues. CDR3 sequence: CSVLKRGIFYEQYF. The CDR3 nucleotides read TGCAGCGTCTTGAAGCGGGGGATTTTCTACGAGCAGTACTTC.

The genes are TRBV30 and TRBJ1-2; possibly TRBD1 for D (6 bases). With 4 bases removed from V and 1 base from J, the gap between germline ends came to 22 bases. There are 17 residues in the CDR3. CDR1 is GTSNPN and CDR2 is SVGIG in the germline V gene (reference sequence). The chain's CDR3 is CAWNTHRARPINYGYTF. Here the CDR3 DNA reads TGTGCCTGGAACACGCACAGGGCAAGACCCATTAACTATGGCTACACCTTC.

V and J are TRBV5-1 and TRBJ2-1; D is perhaps TRBD2 (5 bases). The V gene's germline CDR1 is SGHRS and CDR2 YFSETQ. The CDR3 is 13 residues long. Between the trimmed V and J ends, which lost 6 bases and 7 bases, there was a span of 14 bases. CDR3 nucleotide sequence: TGCGCCAGCACCCAAACACCGGGGAATGAGCAGTTCTTC. Residues: CASTQTPGNEQFF.